This T cell receptor (beta chain) was documented in a study of response to subunit inactivated influenza vaccine. General observations from the study: The authors suggested that few new T cells are recruited per seasonal influenza vaccination.

Trimming took off 6 bases at V and 3 bases at J, with 11 bases between the two ends. The CDR3 consists of 13 residues. Only a few counts were recorded for this clonotype. The antigen remains unidentified. Using its own MiXCR run on the RT-PCR reads, TCRdb lists one record per CDR3 protein. The sample comprises 860,000 or so distinct CDR3 sequences, roughly 20% of which are singletons, and about 9.4% rests with the top ten. The chain combines TRBV12-3 or TRBV12-4 with TRBJ1-2; TRBD1 is a possible D gene (5 bases). The TCR comes from a man in his fifties who received an inactivated influenza vaccine. Sequencing used PBMCs from blood, obtained about 5 days after vaccination. This CDR3 is CASSPTVYYGYTF. The CDR3 coding sequence is TGTGCCAGCAGCCCGACAGTTTACTATGGCTACACCTTC.